This TCR beta chain came from a study of shared clonotypes between healthy human individuals. Study-wide points: Although depth was large, rarefaction showed that sequencing of the sorted subsets was incomplete. Non-shared clonotypes had lower generation probabilities than those shared by all four donors.

As for this clone: What it binds is not known.

Germline V gene sequence: CDR1 LGHNA, CDR2 YSLEER. The V and J ends lost 0 bases and 5 bases respectively, with 17 bases between them. This CDR3 has 16 residues. The naive CD8 fraction comprised CD45RO-negative cells positively selected for CCR7 and excluded terminally differentiated effector memory CD45RA+ cells. Data came from immunoSEQ multiplex PCR; TCRdb stores just in-frame clones and leaves some out. The sample has roughly 2.1 million clones, approximately 94% seen once; the top ten hold around 1.7%. The specimen sequenced was naive CD8+ T cells from PBMCs. The sequence came from a man aged 18 to 29 in good health. Some clones in this sample may be carry-over from other donors' samples. V is TRBV4-3 and J is TRBJ2-7; D may be TRBD1 or TRBD2 (5 bases each). This CDR3 is CASSQDVGEIADEQYF. In DNA, the CDR3 is TGCGCCAGCAGCCAAGATGTGGGGGAGATTGCCGACGAGCAGTACTTC.